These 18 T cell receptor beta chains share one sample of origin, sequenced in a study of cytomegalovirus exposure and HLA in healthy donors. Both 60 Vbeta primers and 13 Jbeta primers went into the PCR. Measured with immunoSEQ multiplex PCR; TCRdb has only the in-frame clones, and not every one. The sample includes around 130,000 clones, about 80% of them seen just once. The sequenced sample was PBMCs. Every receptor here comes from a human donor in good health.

CDR3 nucleotides: TGTGCCAGTAGTCCGCGTTGGCAGGGGAATCAGCCCCAGCATTTT. Protein product: CASSPRWQGNQPQHF. The chain links TRBV19 to TRBJ1-5; maybe TRBD1 (6 bases). The CDR3 consists of 15 residues. V was pared by 5 bases and J by 4 bases, with 15 bases between. Germline V gene sequence: CDR1 LNHDA, CDR2 SQIVND (reference sequence).

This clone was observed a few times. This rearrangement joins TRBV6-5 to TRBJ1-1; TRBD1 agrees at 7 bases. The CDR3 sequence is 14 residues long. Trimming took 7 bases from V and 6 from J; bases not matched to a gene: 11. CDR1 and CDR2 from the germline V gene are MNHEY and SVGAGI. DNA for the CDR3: TGTGCCAGCACTGACCCAGGGGGTTCTGCTGAAGCTTTCTTT. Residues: CASTDPGGSAEAFF.

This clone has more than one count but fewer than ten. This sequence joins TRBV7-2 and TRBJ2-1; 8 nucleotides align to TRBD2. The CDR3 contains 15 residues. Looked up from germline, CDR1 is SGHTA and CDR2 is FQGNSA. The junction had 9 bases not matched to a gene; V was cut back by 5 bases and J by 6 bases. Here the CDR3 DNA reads TGTGCCAGCAGCCAAGATCCGGGGGGGCCCAATGAGCAGTTCTTC. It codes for CASSQDPGGPNEQFF.

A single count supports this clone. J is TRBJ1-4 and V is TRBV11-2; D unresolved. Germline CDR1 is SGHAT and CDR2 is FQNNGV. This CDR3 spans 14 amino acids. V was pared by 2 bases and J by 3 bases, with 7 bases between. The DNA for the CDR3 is TGTGCCAGCAGCTTACAGTCAGCTAATGAAAAACTGTTTTTT. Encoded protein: CASSLQSANEKLFF. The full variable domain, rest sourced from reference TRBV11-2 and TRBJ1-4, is EAGVAQSPRYKIIEKRQSVAFWCNPISGHATLYWYQQILGQGPKLLIQFQNNGVVDDSQLPKDRFSAERLKGVDSTLKIQPAKLEDSAVYLCASSLQSANEKLFFGSGTQLSVL.

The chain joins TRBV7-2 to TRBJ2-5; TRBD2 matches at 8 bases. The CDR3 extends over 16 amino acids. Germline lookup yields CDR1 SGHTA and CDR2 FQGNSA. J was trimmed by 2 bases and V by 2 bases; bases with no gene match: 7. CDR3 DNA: TGTGCCAGCAGCTTAAGTGCGGGGGGAGGGCAAGAGACCCAGTACTTC. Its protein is CASSLSAGGGQETQYF.

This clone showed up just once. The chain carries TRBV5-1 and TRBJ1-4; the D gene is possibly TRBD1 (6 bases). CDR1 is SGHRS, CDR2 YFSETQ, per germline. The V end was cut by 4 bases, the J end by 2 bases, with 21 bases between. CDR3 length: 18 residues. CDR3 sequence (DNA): TGCGCCAGCAGCCGGGGCCGTGAAACAGGGTCGACTAATGAAAAACTGTTTTTT. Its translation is CASSRGRETGSTNEKLFF.

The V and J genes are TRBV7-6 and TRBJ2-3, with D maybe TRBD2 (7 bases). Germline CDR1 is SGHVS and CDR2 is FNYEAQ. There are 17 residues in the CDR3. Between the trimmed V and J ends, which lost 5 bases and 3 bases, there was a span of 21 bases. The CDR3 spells CASSLRATGGPTDTQYF. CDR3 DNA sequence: TGTGCCAGCAGCCTTCGGGCTACCGGGGGGCCGACAGATACGCAGTATTTT.

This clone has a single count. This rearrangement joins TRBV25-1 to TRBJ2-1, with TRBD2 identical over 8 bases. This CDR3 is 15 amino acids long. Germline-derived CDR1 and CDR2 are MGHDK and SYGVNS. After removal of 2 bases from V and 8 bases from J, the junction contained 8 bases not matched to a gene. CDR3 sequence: CASSEQRGYFDEQFF. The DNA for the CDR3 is TGTGCCAGCAGTGAACAGCGGGGGTATTTCGATGAGCAGTTCTTC.

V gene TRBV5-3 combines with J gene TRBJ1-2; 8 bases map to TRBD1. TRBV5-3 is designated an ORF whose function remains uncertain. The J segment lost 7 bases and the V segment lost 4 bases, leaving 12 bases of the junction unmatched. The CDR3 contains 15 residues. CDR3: CARSTGGQALLGYTF. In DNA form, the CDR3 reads TGTGCCAGAAGCACTGGGGGACAGGCCCTTCTTGGCTACACCTTC.

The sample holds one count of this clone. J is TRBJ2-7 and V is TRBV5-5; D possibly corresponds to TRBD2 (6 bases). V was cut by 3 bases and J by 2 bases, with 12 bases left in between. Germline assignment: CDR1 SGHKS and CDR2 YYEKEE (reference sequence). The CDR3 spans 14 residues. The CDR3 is CASSWWGRTYEQYF. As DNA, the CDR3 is TGTGCCAGCAGCTGGTGGGGGAGGACCTACGAGCAGTACTTC.

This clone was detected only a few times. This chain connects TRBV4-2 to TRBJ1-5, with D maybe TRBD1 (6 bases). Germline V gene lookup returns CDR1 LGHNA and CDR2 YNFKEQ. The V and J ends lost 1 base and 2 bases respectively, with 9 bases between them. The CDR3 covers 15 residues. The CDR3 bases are TGTGCCAGCAGCCAAGGAAGACAGGGCAATCAGCCCCAGCATTTT. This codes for CASSQGRQGNQPQHF.

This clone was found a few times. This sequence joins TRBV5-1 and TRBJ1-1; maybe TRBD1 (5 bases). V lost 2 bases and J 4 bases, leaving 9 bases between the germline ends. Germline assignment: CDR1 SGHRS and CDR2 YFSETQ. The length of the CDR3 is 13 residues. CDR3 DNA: TGCGCCAGCAGCTTCCCGGGACTCACTGAAGCTTTCTTT. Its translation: CASSFPGLTEAFF.

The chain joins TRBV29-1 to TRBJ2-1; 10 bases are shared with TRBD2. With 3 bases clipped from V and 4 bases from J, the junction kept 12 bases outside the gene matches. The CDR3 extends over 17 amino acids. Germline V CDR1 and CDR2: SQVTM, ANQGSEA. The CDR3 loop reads CSVEGVAGGDTYNEQFF. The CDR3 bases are TGCAGCGTTGAGGGTGTAGCGGGGGGCGACACTTACAATGAGCAGTTCTTC.

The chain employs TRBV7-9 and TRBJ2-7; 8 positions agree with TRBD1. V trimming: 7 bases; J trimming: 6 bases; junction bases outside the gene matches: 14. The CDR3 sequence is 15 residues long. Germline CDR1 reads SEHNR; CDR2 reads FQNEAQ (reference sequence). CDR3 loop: CASTTSGQVPSEQYF. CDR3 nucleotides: TGTGCCAGCACAACCTCGGGACAGGTCCCCTCCGAGCAGTACTTC.

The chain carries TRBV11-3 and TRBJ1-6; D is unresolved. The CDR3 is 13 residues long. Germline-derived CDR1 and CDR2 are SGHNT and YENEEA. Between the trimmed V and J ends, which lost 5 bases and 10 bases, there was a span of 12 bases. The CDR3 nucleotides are TGTGCCAGCAGCCAAAACCCCGGGTCACCCCTCCACTTT. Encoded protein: CASSQNPGSPLHF. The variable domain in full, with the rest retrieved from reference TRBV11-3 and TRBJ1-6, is EAGVVQSPRYKIIEKKQPVAFWCNPISGHNTLYWYLQNLGQGPELLIRYENEEAVDDSQLPKDRFSAERLKGVDSTLKIQPAELGDSAVYLCASSQNPGSPLHFGNGTRLTVT.

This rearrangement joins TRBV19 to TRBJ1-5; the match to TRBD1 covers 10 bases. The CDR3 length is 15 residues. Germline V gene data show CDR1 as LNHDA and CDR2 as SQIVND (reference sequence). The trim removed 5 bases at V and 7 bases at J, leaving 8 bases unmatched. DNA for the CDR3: TGTGCCAGTAGTTGGGGACAGGGGTTTGGGCAGCCCCAGCATTTT. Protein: CASSWGQGFGQPQHF.

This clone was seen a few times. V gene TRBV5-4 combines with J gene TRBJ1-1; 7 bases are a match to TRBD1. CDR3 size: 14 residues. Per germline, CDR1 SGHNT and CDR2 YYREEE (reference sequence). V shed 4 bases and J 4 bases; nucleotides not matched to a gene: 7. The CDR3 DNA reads TGTGCCAGCAGCCCATGGGACAGAGTCACTGAAGCTTTCTTT. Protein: CASSPWDRVTEAFF. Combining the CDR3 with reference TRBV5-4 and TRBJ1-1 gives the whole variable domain ETGVTQSPTHLIKTRGQQVTLRCSSQSGHNTVSWYQQALGQGPQFIFQYYREEENGRGNFPPRFSGLQFPNYSSELNVNALELDDSALYLCASSPWDRVTEAFFGQGTRLTVV.

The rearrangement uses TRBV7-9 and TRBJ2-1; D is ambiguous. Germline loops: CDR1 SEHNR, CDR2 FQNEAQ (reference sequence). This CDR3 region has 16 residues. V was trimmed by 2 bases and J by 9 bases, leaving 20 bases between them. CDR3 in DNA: TGTGCCAGCAGCTTACCTACTCGCGGTCATGGCGGTGAGCAGTTCTTC. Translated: CASSLPTRGHGGEQFF.